A selection of T cell receptor beta chains follows, all from one sample in a study of blood T cells in healthy people across ages. TCRdb reprocessed the 5' RACE reads with MiXCR, giving one entry per CDR3 protein. The table has roughly 2 million distinct CDR3 sequences, about 49% seen once. Sequenced material: blood. The source is a woman aged 40 to 49 in good health. Both conserved end residues are part of each CDR3. D genes are given only for firm matches. Size values are once, few and many counts, or a class for expanded clones, and some rows have none.

V gene	D gene	clone size	J gene	CDR3 DNA	CDR3 protein
TRBV27	.	.	TRBJ2-7	TGTGCCAGCAGTTTTTGCGAGGACCCCTACGAGCAGTACTTC	CASSFCEDPYEQYF
TRBV9	TRBD2	.	TRBJ2-7	TGTGCCAGCAGCGCCACCTTAGCGGGGAAGTCCTACAATGAGCAGTACTTC	CASSATLAGKSYNEQYF
TRBV9	.	.	TRBJ2-3	TGTGCCAGCAGCGTGAGTAGCTCAGATACGCAGTATTTT	CASSVSSSDTQYF
TRBV20-1	TRBD2	few	TRBJ2-5	TGCAGTGTATCCGGGGGGACGGAGACCCAGTACTTC	CSVSGGTETQYF
TRBV20-1	TRBD2	few	TRBJ2-3	TGCAGTGCTAGAACGCTAGCGGGGCTGCCTTCCACAGATACGCAGTATTTT	CSARTLAGLPSTDTQYF
TRBV4-3	.	.	TRBJ1-6	TGCGCCAGCAGCCCGGGCCCGGTTGGCGATTCACCCCTCCACTTT	CASSPGPVGDSPLHF
TRBV5-6	TRBD1	.	TRBJ2-7	TGTGCCAGCAGCGACCCCGTGGACAGGGGTTACGAGCAGTACTTC	CASSDPVDRGYEQYF
TRBV6-2/TRBV6-3	.	.	TRBJ1-5	TGTGCCAGCAGTTACGTAAAGGCCAATCAGCCCCAGCATTTT	CASSYVKANQPQHF
TRBV9	TRBD2	.	TRBJ2-1	TGTGCCAGCAGCGTAGCTAGCGGGAAATACAATGAGCAGTTCTTC	CASSVASGKYNEQFF
TRBV18	TRBD1	.	TRBJ2-3	TGTGCCAGCTCACCACCTGACAGGGCGGCAGATACGCAGTATTTT	CASSPPDRAADTQYF
TRBV20-1	.	few	TRBJ2-5	TGCAGTGCTAGATATCGGCGGGGGCTACAAGAGACCCAGTACTTC	CSARYRRGLQETQYF
TRBV10-3	TRBD2	.	TRBJ2-5	TGTGCCATCAGTGAGGAGCAAGCGGGGGGATCAAGCAGGGAGACCCAGTACTTC	CAISEEQAGGSSRETQYF
TRBV20-1	.	few	TRBJ2-1	TGCAGTGCTAGTTGGGGCGCCGGCCTTGAGCAGTTCTTC	CSASWGAGLEQFF
TRBV12-3/TRBV12-4	.	.	TRBJ2-5	TGTGCCAGCAGTTTAGGCCGCTATAGAGAGCAGTACTTC	CASSLGRYREQYF
TRBV6-2/TRBV6-3	TRBD2	few	TRBJ2-3	TGTGCCAGCAGGACCGGACTAGTATTAGATACGCAGTATTTT	CASRTGLVLDTQYF
TRBV6-2/TRBV6-3	TRBD1	few	TRBJ2-7	TGTGCCAGCAGTTACGGGGGACAGGCACAGTACTTC	CASSYGGQAQYF
TRBV7-7	.	.	TRBJ2-5	TGTGCTAGCAGCTTACAGGTGGAAGAGACCCAGTACTTC	CASSLQVEETQYF
TRBV4-1	TRBD2	.	TRBJ2-1	TGCGCCAGCAGCCAATCTAGCGGGGGGAACTACAATGAGCAGTTCTTC	CASSQSSGGNYNEQFF
TRBV6-6	TRBD1	.	TRBJ1-2	TGTGCCAGCAGGGCGACAGGGGGAGCCTATGGCTACACCTTC	CASRATGGAYGYTF
TRBV7-8	TRBD1	.	TRBJ2-5	TGTGCCAGCAGCTTAGCCGGGACAGGGGAAATGAAAGAGACCCAGTACTTC	CASSLAGTGEMKETQYF
TRBV5-1	TRBD2	.	TRBJ2-7	TGTGCCAGCAGCCAACCCGCGGCCGGGGGGTATGAGCAGTACTTC	CASSQPAAGGYEQYF
TRBV15	TRBD1	.	TRBJ1-5	TGTGCCACTTCCCTCGACAGGGGTAAAAGTCGGCCCCAGCATTTT	CATSLDRGKSRPQHF
TRBV7-9	.	.	TRBJ2-1	TGTGCCAGCAGCTTAGTCTCGAGGGTAAACAGTGAGCAGTTCTTC	CASSLVSRVNSEQFF
TRBV5-1	TRBD1	.	TRBJ2-5	TGCGCCAGCAGCTTTCTTCGGGACAGACAAGAGACCCAGTACTTC	CASSFLRDRQETQYF
TRBV6-2/TRBV6-3	TRBD2	.	TRBJ2-7	TGTGCCAGCAGCCCAATCCCCCTAGCGGGGACCTACGAGCAGTACTTC	CASSPIPLAGTYEQYF
TRBV20-1	.	few	TRBJ2-4	TGCAGTGCTAGATCTGGGGGTGCCAAAAACATTCAGTACTTC	CSARSGGAKNIQYF
TRBV4-1	.	.	TRBJ2-7	TGCGCCGGCGCCCAAGGACACGGACTTCCCTACGAGCAGTACTTC	CAGAQGHGLPYEQYF
TRBV29-1	TRBD2	.	TRBJ2-1	TGCAGCGTTGTTTATGCTAGCGGGGGTTTCAATGAGCAGTTCTTC	CSVVYASGGFNEQFF
TRBV7-8	.	.	TRBJ2-3	TGTGCCAGCCTCAATCGGCTGGACACAGATACGCAGTATTTT	CASLNRLDTDTQYF
TRBV25-1	TRBD1	.	TRBJ2-7	TGTGCTAGCGAACTCGGGACAGGGATTTTGGACGAGCAGTACTTC	CASELGTGILDEQYF
TRBV7-2	.	.	TRBJ2-5	TGTGCCAGCAGTCCGACCCGGGGGATCCAAGAGACCCAGTACTTC	CASSPTRGIQETQYF
TRBV11-2	.	.	TRBJ2-5	TGTGCCAGCAGCTTAGATCCGGATAGCGAAGAGACCCAGTACTTC	CASSLDPDSEETQYF
TRBV7-3	.	.	TRBJ2-3	TGTGCCAGCAGTCTCTACCGTAACACAGATACGCAGTATTTT	CASSLYRNTDTQYF
TRBV7-2	.	.	TRBJ2-7	TGTGCCAGCAGCTTAGCGGGTACAGGGTTGAATGAGCAGTACTTC	CASSLAGTGLNEQYF
TRBV10-3	.	few	TRBJ1-2	TGTGCCATCAGTGAGGGGGCTGTTTTATATGGCTACACCTTC	CAISEGAVLYGYTF
TRBV6-2/TRBV6-3	TRBD2	.	TRBJ2-5	TGTGCCAGCAGTTCCTTGGGACTAGCGGGGGCTAACCAAGAGACCCAGTACTTC	CASSSLGLAGANQETQYF
TRBV5-8	.	.	TRBJ2-7	TGTGCCAGCTCCTGGGGGGCCGGGGAGCAGTACTTC	CASSWGAGEQYF
TRBV6-2/TRBV6-3	.	few	TRBJ2-7	TGTGCCAGCAGTCCCACAGGGTTTGAGCGGCTCGAGCAGTACTTC	CASSPTGFERLEQYF
TRBV6-6	.	.	TRBJ2-6	TGTGCCAGCAGTCCTATAGAAACGAGGACTGGGGCCAACGTCCTGACTTTC	CASSPIETRTGANVLTF
TRBV4-3	.	few	TRBJ2-3	TGCGCCAGCAGCCAAGTGTCGGAGGGCACAGATACGCAGTATTTT	CASSQVSEGTDTQYF
TRBV20-1	.	.	TRBJ2-7	TGCAGTGCCAGCAGACCAGGGGCCCACGAGCAGTACTTC	CSASRPGAHEQYF
TRBV20-1	.	.	TRBJ2-1	TGCAGTGCTAGAGATCGAGACTTTTCCTACAATGAGCAGTTCTTC	CSARDRDFSYNEQFF
TRBV7-2	.	few	TRBJ2-5	TGTGCCAGCAGCTTAGCAGGTTGGCAGAAAGAGACCCAGTACTTC	CASSLAGWQKETQYF
TRBV5-1	.	few	TRBJ2-7	TGCGCCAGCAGCTTGTCGAAGGGTCCCTACGAGCAGTACTTC	CASSLSKGPYEQYF
TRBV28	TRBD1	.	TRBJ2-7	TGTGCCAGCAGTTTCCGTACGGGACAGGGCCCCTACGAGCAGTACTTC	CASSFRTGQGPYEQYF
TRBV6-2/TRBV6-3	.	.	TRBJ1-2	TGTGCCAGCAGTTACTCGGAACGAGCCGGCTACACCTTC	CASSYSERAGYTF
TRBV4-2	.	.	TRBJ2-1	TGTGCCAGCAGCCAAGATAGACTACCTAACAATGAGCAGTTCTTC	CASSQDRLPNNEQFF
TRBV6-1	.	few	TRBJ2-7	TGTGCCAGCAGTGAAGCGCAAGGTAGCTCCTACGAGCAGTACTTC	CASSEAQGSSYEQYF
TRBV11-2	.	.	TRBJ1-6	TGTGCCAGCAGCCCGATACGGGGGGCAAATTCACCCCTCCACTTT	CASSPIRGANSPLHF
TRBV5-8	.	few	TRBJ2-5	TGTGCCAGCAGCTTCAAAGGGGTTCGGGTAGAGACCCAGTACTTC	CASSFKGVRVETQYF
TRBV20-1	TRBD2	few	TRBJ2-1	TGCAGTGTTGAGCGGGGGAGCTCCTACAATGAGCAGTTCTTC	CSVERGSSYNEQFF